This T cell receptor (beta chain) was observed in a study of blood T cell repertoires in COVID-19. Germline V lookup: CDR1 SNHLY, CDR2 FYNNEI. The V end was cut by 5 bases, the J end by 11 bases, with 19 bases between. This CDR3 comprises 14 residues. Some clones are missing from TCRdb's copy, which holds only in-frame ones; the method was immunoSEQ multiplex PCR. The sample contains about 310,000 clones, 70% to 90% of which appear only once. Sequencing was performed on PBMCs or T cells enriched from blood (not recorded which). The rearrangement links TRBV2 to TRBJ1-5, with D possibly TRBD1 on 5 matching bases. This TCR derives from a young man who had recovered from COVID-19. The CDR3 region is CASSMAGSGGSQHF. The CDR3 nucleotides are TGTGCCAGCAGTATGGCAGGGTCGGGTGGGTCCCAGCATTTT. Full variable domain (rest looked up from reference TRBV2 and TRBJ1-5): EPEVTQTPSHQVTQMGQEVILRCVPISNHLYFYWYRQILGQKVEFLVSFYNNEISEKSEIFDDQFSVERPDGSNFTLKIRSTKLEDSAMYFCASSMAGSGGSQHFGDGTRLSIL.